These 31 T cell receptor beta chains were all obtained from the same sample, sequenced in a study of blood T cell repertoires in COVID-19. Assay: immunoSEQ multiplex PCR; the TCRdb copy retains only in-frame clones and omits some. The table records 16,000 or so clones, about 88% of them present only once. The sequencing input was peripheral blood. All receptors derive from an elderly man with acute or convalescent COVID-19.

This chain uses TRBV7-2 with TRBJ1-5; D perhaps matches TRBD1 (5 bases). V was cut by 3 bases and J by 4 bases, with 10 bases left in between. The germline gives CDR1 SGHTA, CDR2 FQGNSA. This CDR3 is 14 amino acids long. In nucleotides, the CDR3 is TGTGCCAGCAGCTTTCAGGGCTATAATCAGCCCCAGCATTTT. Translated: CASSFQGYNQPQHF. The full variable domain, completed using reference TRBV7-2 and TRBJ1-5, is GAGVSQSPSNKVTEKGKDVELRCDPISGHTALYWYRQSLGQGLEFLIYFQGNSAPDKSGLPSDRFSAERTGGSVSTLTIQRTQQEDSAVYLCASSFQGYNQPQHFGDGTRLSIL.

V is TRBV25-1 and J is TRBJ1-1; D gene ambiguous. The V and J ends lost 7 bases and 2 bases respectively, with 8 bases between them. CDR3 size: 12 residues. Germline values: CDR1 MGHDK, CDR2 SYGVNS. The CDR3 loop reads CASIKSNTEAFF. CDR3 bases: TGTGCCAGCATTAAAAGCAACACTGAAGCTTTCTTT.

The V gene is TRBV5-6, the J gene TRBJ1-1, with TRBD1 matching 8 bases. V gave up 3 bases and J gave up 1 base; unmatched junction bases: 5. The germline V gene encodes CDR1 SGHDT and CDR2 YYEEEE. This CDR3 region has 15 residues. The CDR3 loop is CASSYLQGGNTEAFF. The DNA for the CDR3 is TGTGCCAGCAGCTATCTACAGGGGGGGAACACTGAAGCTTTCTTT.

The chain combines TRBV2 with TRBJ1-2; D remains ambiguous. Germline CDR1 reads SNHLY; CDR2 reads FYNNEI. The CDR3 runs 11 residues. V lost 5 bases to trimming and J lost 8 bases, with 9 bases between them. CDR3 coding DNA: TGTGCCAGCAGTCCCGAACGGGGCTACACCTTC. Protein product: CASSPERGYTF.

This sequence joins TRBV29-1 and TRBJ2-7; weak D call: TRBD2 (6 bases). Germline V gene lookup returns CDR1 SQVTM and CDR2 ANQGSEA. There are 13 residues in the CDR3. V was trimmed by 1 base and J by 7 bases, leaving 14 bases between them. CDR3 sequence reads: CSVEGGNPEEQYF. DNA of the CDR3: TGCAGCGTTGAAGGCGGGAATCCGGAGGAGCAGTACTTC.

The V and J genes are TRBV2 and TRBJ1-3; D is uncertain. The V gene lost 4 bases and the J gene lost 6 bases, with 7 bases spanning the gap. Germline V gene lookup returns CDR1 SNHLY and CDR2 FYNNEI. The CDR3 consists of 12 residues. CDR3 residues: CASSGQANTIYF. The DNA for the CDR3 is TGTGCCAGCAGTGGCCAGGCAAACACCATATATTTT.

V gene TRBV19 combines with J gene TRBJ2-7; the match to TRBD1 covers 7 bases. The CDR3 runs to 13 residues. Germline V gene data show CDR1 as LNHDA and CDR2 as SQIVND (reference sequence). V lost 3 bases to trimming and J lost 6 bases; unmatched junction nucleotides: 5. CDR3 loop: CASSMETGSEQYF. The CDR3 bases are TGTGCCAGTAGTATGGAGACAGGGTCCGAGCAGTACTTC.

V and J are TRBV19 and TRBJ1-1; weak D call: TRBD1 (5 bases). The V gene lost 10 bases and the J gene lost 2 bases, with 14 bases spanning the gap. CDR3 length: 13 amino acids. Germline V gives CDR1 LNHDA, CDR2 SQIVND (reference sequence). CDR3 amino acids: CAKKARDNTEAFF. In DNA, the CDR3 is TGTGCCAAGAAAGCCAGGGATAACACTGAAGCTTTCTTT. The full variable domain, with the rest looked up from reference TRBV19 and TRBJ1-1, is DGGITQSPKYLFRKEGQNVTLSCEQNLNHDAMYWYRQDPGQGLRLIYYSQIVNDFQKGDIAEGYSVSREKKESFPLTVTSAQKNPTAFYLCAKKARDNTEAFFGQGTRLTVV.

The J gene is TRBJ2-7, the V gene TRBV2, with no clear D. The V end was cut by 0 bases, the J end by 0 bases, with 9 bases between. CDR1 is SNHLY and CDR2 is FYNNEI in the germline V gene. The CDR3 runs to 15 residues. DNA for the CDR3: TGTGCCAGCAGTGAAGCGCTCTACAGCTCCTACGAGCAGTACTTC. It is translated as CASSEALYSSYEQYF.

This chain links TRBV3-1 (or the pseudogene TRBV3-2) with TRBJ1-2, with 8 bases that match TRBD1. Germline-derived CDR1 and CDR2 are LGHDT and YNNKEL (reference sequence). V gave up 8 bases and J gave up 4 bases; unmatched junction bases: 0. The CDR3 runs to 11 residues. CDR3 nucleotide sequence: TGTGCCAGCGGACAGGGCTATGGCTACACCTTC. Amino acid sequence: CASGQGYGYTF.

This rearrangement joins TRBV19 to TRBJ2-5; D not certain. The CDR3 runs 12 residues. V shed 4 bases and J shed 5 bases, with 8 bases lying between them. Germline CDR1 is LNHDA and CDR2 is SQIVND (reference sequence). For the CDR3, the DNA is TGTGCCAGTAGTAGCCAGATGGAGACCCAGTACTTC. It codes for CASSSQMETQYF.

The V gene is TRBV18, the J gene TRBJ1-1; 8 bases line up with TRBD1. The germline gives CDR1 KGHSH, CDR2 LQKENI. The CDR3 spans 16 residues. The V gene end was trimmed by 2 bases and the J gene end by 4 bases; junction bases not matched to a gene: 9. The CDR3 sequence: CASSPREQGGGTEAFF. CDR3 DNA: TGTGCCAGCTCACCAAGAGAACAGGGGGGGGGCACTGAAGCTTTCTTT.

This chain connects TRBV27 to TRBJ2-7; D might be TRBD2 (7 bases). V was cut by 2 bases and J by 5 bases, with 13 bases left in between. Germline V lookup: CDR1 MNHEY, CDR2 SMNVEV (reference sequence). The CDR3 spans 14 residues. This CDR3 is CASSLGQGRDEQYF. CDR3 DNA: TGTGCCAGCAGTTTAGGGCAGGGGAGGGACGAGCAGTACTTC.

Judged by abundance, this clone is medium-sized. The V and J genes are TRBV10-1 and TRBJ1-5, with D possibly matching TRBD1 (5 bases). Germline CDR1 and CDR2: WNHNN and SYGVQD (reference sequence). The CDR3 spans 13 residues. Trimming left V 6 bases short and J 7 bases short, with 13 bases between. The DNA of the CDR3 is TGCGCCAGCAGCGGGACTACTGGCCAGCCCCAGCATTTT. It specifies CASSGTTGQPQHF.

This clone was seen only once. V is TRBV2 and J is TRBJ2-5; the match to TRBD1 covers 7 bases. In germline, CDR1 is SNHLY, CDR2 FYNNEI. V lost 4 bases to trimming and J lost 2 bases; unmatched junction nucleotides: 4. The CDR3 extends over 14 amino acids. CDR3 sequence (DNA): TGTGCCAGCAGTGGGCGGACAGGTCAAGAGACCCAGTACTTC. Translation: CASSGRTGQETQYF.

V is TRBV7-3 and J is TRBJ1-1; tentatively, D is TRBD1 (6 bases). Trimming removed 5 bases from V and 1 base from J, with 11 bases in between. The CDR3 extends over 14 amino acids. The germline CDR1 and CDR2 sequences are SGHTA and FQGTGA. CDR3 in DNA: TGTGCCAGCAGCCCCCAAGGGGGGAACACTGAAGCTTTCTTT. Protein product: CASSPQGGNTEAFF.

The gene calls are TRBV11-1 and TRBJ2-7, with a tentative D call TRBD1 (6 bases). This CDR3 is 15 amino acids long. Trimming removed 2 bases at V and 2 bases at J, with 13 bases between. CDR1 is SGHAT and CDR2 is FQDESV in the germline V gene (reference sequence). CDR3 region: CASSLPGQFPYEQYF. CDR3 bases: TGTGCCAGCAGCTTACCCGGACAGTTTCCCTACGAGCAGTACTTC.

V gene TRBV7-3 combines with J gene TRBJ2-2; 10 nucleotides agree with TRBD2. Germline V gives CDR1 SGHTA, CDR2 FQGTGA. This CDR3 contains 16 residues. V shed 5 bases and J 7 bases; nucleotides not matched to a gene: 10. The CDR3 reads CASSLRLAGRHGELFF. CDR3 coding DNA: TGTGCCAGCAGCCTCAGACTAGCGGGTCGTCACGGGGAGCTGTTTTTT.

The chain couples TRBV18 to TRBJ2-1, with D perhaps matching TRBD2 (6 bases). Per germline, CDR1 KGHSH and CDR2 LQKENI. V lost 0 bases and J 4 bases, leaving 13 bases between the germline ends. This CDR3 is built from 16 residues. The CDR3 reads CASSPPAGGMYNEQFF. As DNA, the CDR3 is TGTGCCAGCTCACCACCGGCCGGCGGGATGTACAATGAGCAGTTCTTC.

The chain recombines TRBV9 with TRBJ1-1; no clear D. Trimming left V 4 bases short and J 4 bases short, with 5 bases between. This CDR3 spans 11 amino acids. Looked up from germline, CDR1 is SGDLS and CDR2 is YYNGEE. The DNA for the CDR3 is TGTGCCAGCAGCTTGAGCACTGAAGCTTTCTTT. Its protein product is CASSLSTEAFF. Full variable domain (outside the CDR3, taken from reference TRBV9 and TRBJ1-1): DSGVTQTPKHLITATGQRVTLRCSPRSGDLSVYWYQQSLDQGLQFLIQYYNGEERAKGNILERFSAQQFPDLHSELNLSSLELGDSALYFCASSLSTEAFFGQGTRLTVV.

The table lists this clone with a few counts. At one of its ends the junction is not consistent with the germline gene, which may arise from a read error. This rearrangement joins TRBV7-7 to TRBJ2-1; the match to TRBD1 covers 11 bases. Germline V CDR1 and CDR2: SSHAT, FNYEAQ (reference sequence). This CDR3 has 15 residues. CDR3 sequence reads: CASSSGQGVYNEQFF. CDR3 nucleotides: TGTGCTAGCAGCTCGGGACAGGGGGTCTACAATGAGCAGTTCTTC. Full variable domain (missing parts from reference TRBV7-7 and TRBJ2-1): GAGVSQSPRYKVTKRGQDVTLRCDPISSHATLYWYQQALGQGPEFLTYFNYEAQPDKSGLPSDRFSAERPEGSISTLTIQRTEQRDSAMYRCASSSGQGVYNEQFFGPGTRLTVL.

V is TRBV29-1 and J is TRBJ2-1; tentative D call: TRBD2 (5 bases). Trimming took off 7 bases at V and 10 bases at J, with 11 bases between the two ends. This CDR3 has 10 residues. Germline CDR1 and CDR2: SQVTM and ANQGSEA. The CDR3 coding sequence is TGCAGCGCCCGGGGTCAAGAGCAGTTCTTC. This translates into CSARGQEQFF.

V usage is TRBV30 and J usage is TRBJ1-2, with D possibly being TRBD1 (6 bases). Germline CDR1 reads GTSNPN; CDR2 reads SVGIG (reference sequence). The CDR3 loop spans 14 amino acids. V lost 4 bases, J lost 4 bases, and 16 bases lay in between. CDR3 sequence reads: CAWKTRGPSYGYTF. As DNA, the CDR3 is TGTGCCTGGAAGACGCGGGGGCCTTCCTATGGCTACACCTTC.

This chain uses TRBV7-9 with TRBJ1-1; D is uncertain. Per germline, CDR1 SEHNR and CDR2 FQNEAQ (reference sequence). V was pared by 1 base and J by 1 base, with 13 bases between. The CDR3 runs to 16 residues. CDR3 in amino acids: CASSLGSGGTNTEAFF. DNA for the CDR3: TGTGCCAGCAGCTTAGGGTCGGGAGGTACGAACACTGAAGCTTTCTTT.

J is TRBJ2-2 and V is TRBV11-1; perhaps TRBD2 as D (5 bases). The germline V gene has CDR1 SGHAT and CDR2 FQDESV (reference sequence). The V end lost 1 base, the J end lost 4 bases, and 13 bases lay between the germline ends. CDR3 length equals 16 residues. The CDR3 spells CASSLELAGITGELFF. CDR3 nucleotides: TGTGCCAGCAGCTTAGAGCTAGCCGGAATCACCGGGGAGCTGTTTTTT.

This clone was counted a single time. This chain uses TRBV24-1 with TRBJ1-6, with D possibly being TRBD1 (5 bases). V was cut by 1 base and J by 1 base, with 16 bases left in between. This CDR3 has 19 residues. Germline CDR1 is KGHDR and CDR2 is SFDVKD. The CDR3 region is CATSDLERKGLSYNSPLHF. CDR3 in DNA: TGTGCCACCAGTGATTTAGAAAGAAAGGGACTTTCCTATAATTCACCCCTCCACTTT.

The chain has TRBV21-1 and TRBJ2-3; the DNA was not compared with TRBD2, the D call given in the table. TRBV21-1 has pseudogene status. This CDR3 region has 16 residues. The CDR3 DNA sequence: TGTGCCAGCAGCAAAGTCTGCAGCGGGACTACAGATACGCAGTATTTT. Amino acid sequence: CASSKVCSGTTDTQYF.

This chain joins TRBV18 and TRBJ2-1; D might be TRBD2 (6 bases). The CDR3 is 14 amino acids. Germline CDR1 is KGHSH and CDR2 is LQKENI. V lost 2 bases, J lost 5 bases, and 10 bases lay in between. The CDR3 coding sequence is TGTGCCAGCTCACCAGGCCCGGGGGACAATGAGCAGTTCTTC. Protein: CASSPGPGDNEQFF.

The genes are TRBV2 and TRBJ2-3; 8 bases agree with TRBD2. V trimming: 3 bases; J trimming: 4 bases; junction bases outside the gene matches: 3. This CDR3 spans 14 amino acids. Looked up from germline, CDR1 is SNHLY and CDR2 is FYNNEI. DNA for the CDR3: TGTGCCAGCAGTGATGGACTAGCATCAGATACGCAGTATTTT. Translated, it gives CASSDGLASDTQYF.

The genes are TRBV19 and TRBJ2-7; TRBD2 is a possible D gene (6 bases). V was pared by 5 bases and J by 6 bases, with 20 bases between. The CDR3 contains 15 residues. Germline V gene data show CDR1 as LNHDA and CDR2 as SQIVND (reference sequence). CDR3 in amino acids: CASSLNPGLPGEQYF. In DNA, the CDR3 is TGTGCCAGTAGTCTGAACCCGGGACTGCCCGGCGAGCAGTACTTC.

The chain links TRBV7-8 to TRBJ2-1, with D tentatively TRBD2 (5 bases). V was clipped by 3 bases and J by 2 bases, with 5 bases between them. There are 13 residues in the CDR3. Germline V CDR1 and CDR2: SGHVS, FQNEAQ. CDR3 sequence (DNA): TGTGCCAGCAGCTTGGGAGCCTACAATGAGCAGTTCTTC. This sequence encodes CASSLGAYNEQFF.